These T cell receptor beta chains were read from a single sample in a study of response to subunit inactivated influenza vaccine. One entry per CDR3 protein results from TCRdb running MiXCR on the RT-PCR reads. The sample lists about 570,000 distinct CDR3 sequences, about 11% occurring once. Separately, the same data were catalogued under a study of T cells expressing NK-cell markers.

Source: PBMCs from blood, taken on the day of vaccination. The receptors shown here come from a man aged 45-65 years who received an inactivated influenza vaccine. CDR3s include the opening cysteine and the closing phenylalanine or tryptophan. Fields, in order: V gene, J gene, D gene, clone size, CDR3 protein, CDR3 DNA. The D gene is left open where the match is weak. Some rows mark clone size as missing; the rest say once, few, many or name a class of expanded clone.

v_gene: TRBV10-3
j_gene: TRBJ1-5
d_gene: NA
abundance: NA
CDR3aa: CATTGGHWRHGYQPQHF
CDR3nt: TGTGCCACCACCGGGGGACACTGGCGACATGGTTATCAGCCCCAGCATTTT

v_gene: TRBV12-3/TRBV12-4
j_gene: TRBJ2-2
d_gene: NA
abundance: few
CDR3aa: CASSLSRVLNTGELFF
CDR3nt: TGTGCCAGCAGTTTAAGCCGGGTTTTAAACACCGGGGAGCTGTTTTTT

v_gene: TRBV20-1
j_gene: TRBJ2-3
d_gene: TRBD2
abundance: once
CDR3aa: CSARGLAGYTDTQYF
CDR3nt: TGCAGTGCCCGAGGACTAGCGGGGTACACAGATACGCAGTATTTT

v_gene: TRBV7-2
j_gene: TRBJ2-7
d_gene: NA
abundance: NA
CDR3aa: CASSLEYRELEQYF
CDR3nt: TGTGCCAGCAGCTTAGAGTATAGGGAGCTGGAGCAGTACTTC

v_gene: TRBV7-9
j_gene: TRBJ1-1
d_gene: NA
abundance: many
CDR3aa: CASSSWNTEAFF
CDR3nt: TGTGCCAGCAGCTCTTGGAACACTGAAGCTTTCTTT

v_gene: TRBV20-1
j_gene: TRBJ2-7
d_gene: TRBD1
abundance: NA
CDR3aa: CSASPPGQEAYEQYF
CDR3nt: TGCAGTGCTAGCCCCCCGGGACAGGAAGCCTACGAGCAGTACTTC

v_gene: TRBV20-1
j_gene: TRBJ2-7
d_gene: TRBD2
abundance: few
CDR3aa: CSARDRLAGVYEQYF
CDR3nt: TGCAGTGCTAGAGATCGACTAGCGGGAGTTTACGAGCAGTACTTC

v_gene: TRBV7-2
j_gene: TRBJ1-2
d_gene: NA
abundance: few
CDR3aa: CASSLSSLGYGYTF
CDR3nt: TGTGCCAGCAGCCTATCCTCCTTGGGGTATGGCTACACCTTC

v_gene: TRBV12-3/TRBV12-4
j_gene: TRBJ2-2
d_gene: NA
abundance: NA
CDR3aa: CASKRQYQDINRSRELFF
CDR3nt: TGTGCCAGCAAAAGGCAATATCAAGATATAAATCGGTCCCGGGAGCTGTTTTTT

v_gene: TRBV5-1
j_gene: TRBJ2-1
d_gene: TRBD1
abundance: NA
CDR3aa: CASSLAGQGYYNEQFF
CDR3nt: TGCGCCAGCAGCTTGGCCGGACAGGGCTACTACAATGAGCAGTTCTTC

v_gene: TRBV10-3
j_gene: TRBJ2-7
d_gene: TRBD1
abundance: few
CDR3aa: CAITPGTGLYEQYF
CDR3nt: TGTGCCATCACCCCCGGGACAGGGCTCTACGAGCAGTACTTC

v_gene: TRBV5-1
j_gene: TRBJ2-1
d_gene: TRBD2
abundance: few
CDR3aa: CASSPHQRESYEQFF
CDR3nt: TGCGCCAGCAGCCCCCACCAGCGGGAGTCGTATGAGCAGTTCTTC

v_gene: TRBV20-1
j_gene: TRBJ1-5
d_gene: NA
abundance: NA
CDR3aa: CSAMAGGQPQHF
CDR3nt: TGCAGTGCTATGGCTGGGGGTCAGCCCCAGCATTTT

v_gene: TRBV6-1
j_gene: TRBJ1-3
d_gene: NA
abundance: few
CDR3aa: CASSDDGVSGNTIYF
CDR3nt: TGTGCCAGCAGCGATGACGGCGTCTCTGGAAACACCATATATTTT

v_gene: TRBV20-1
j_gene: TRBJ2-1
d_gene: NA
abundance: many
CDR3aa: CSGGNYNEQFF
CDR3nt: TGCAGTGGGGGGAACTACAATGAGCAGTTCTTC

v_gene: TRBV7-9
j_gene: TRBJ2-7
d_gene: TRBD2
abundance: few
CDR3aa: CASSSGLADMDSYEQYF
CDR3nt: TGTGCCAGCAGCTCGGGACTAGCGGATATGGACTCCTACGAGCAGTACTTC

v_gene: TRBV29-1
j_gene: TRBJ1-1
d_gene: NA
abundance: NA
CDR3aa: CSVNRDGAMNTEAFF
CDR3nt: TGCAGCGTTAACCGGGACGGGGCTATGAACACTGAAGCTTTCTTT

v_gene: TRBV11-2
j_gene: TRBJ2-3
d_gene: TRBD2
abundance: many
CDR3aa: CASSGGGGSRDTQYF
CDR3nt: TGTGCCAGCTCCGGGGGGGGTGGTAGTAGAGATACGCAGTATTTT

v_gene: TRBV7-2
j_gene: TRBJ2-5
d_gene: NA
abundance: few
CDR3aa: CASSLAYRNQETQYF
CDR3nt: TGTGCCAGCAGCTTAGCGTACAGAAACCAAGAGACCCAGTACTTC

v_gene: TRBV28
j_gene: TRBJ2-3
d_gene: TRBD2
abundance: few
CDR3aa: CASSGYSGGSTDTQYF
CDR3nt: TGTGCCAGCAGTGGGTATAGCGGGGGTAGCACAGATACGCAGTATTTT

v_gene: TRBV5-1
j_gene: TRBJ2-7
d_gene: TRBD1
abundance: NA
CDR3aa: CASSWNRGPYEQYF
CDR3nt: TGCGCCAGCAGCTGGAACAGGGGGCCCTACGAGCAGTACTTC

v_gene: TRBV12-3/TRBV12-4
j_gene: TRBJ1-4
d_gene: NA
abundance: NA
CDR3aa: CASSQGRGGTNEKLFF
CDR3nt: TGTGCCAGCAGTCAGGGCCGAGGGGGTACTAATGAAAAACTGTTTTTT

v_gene: TRBV7-8
j_gene: TRBJ2-5
d_gene: NA
abundance: NA
CDR3aa: CASSLVGDPETQYF
CDR3nt: TGTGCCAGCAGCTTAGTAGGGGATCCGGAGACCCAGTACTTC

v_gene: TRBV7-3
j_gene: TRBJ1-1
d_gene: NA
abundance: few
CDR3aa: CASSPVHSLGYTEAFF
CDR3nt: TGTGCCAGCAGCCCTGTACATTCCCTCGGTTACACTGAAGCTTTCTTT

v_gene: TRBV6-1
j_gene: TRBJ2-1
d_gene: TRBD2
abundance: few
CDR3aa: CASSRLAGGSSYNEQFF
CDR3nt: TGTGCCAGCAGTCGTCTTGCGGGGGGGAGCTCCTACAATGAGCAGTTCTTC

v_gene: TRBV5-1
j_gene: TRBJ2-3
d_gene: NA
abundance: few
CDR3aa: CASSLNPGRLKDTQYF
CDR3nt: TGCGCCAGCAGCTTGAATCCAGGGAGGCTGAAGGATACGCAGTATTTT

v_gene: TRBV29-1
j_gene: TRBJ1-2
d_gene: NA
abundance: few
CDR3aa: CSVEDTGNYGYTF
CDR3nt: TGCAGCGTTGAAGATACAGGCAACTATGGCTACACCTTC

v_gene: TRBV5-6
j_gene: TRBJ2-1
d_gene: NA
abundance: many
CDR3aa: CASSLDPKRAGNEQFF
CDR3nt: TGTGCCAGCAGCTTGGACCCTAAAAGGGCGGGGAATGAGCAGTTCTTC

v_gene: TRBV6-1
j_gene: TRBJ2-1
d_gene: TRBD1
abundance: few
CDR3aa: CASRGQGTLYEQFF
CDR3nt: TGTGCCAGCCGGGGACAGGGGACTCTCTATGAGCAGTTCTTC

v_gene: TRBV7-2
j_gene: TRBJ2-1
d_gene: NA
abundance: NA
CDR3aa: CASSLDPVGNEQFF
CDR3nt: TGTGCCAGCAGCTTAGATCCCGTTGGGAATGAGCAGTTCTTC

v_gene: TRBV2
j_gene: TRBJ1-5
d_gene: NA
abundance: many
CDR3aa: CASSDPGWHQPQHF
CDR3nt: TGTGCCAGCAGTGACCCCGGGTGGCATCAGCCCCAGCATTTT

v_gene: TRBV28
j_gene: TRBJ2-1
d_gene: NA
abundance: NA
CDR3aa: CASTGTYSYNEQFF
CDR3nt: TGTGCCAGCACAGGGACATACTCCTACAATGAGCAGTTCTTC

v_gene: TRBV15
j_gene: TRBJ2-5
d_gene: TRBD2
abundance: NA
CDR3aa: CATSKAGASGRFETQYF
CDR3nt: TGTGCCACCAGCAAAGCAGGAGCTAGCGGGAGGTTCGAGACCCAGTACTTC

v_gene: TRBV18
j_gene: TRBJ2-7
d_gene: NA
abundance: NA
CDR3aa: CASSRTTATYEQYF
CDR3nt: TGTGCCAGCTCACGAACGACAGCTACCTACGAGCAGTACTTC

v_gene: TRBV29-1
j_gene: TRBJ2-7
d_gene: NA
abundance: few
CDR3aa: CSVADGMSSYEQYF
CDR3nt: TGCAGCGTTGCGGACGGGATGAGCTCCTACGAGCAGTACTTC

v_gene: TRBV12-3/TRBV12-4
j_gene: TRBJ1-4
d_gene: NA
abundance: NA
CDR3aa: CASSSREKLFF
CDR3nt: TGTGCCAGCAGTTCAAGGGAAAAACTGTTTTTT

v_gene: TRBV20-1
j_gene: TRBJ2-7
d_gene: NA
abundance: NA
CDR3aa: CSARYQTEQYF
CDR3nt: TGCAGTGCTAGATATCAGACCGAGCAGTACTTC

v_gene: TRBV11-2
j_gene: TRBJ2-3
d_gene: NA
abundance: few
CDR3aa: CASSLTGGPSTDTQYF
CDR3nt: TGTGCCAGCAGCTTAACCGGGGGGCCCAGCACAGATACGCAGTATTTT

v_gene: TRBV28
j_gene: TRBJ2-5
d_gene: NA
abundance: NA
CDR3aa: CASSRGGSETQYF
CDR3nt: TGTGCCAGCAGCCGAGGCGGGTCCGAGACCCAGTACTTC

v_gene: TRBV30
j_gene: TRBJ1-5
d_gene: NA
abundance: NA
CDR3aa: CAWSVLGESNQPQHF
CDR3nt: TGTGCCTGGAGTGTACTCGGGGAAAGCAATCAGCCCCAGCATTTT

v_gene: TRBV3-1
j_gene: TRBJ2-1
d_gene: NA
abundance: NA
CDR3aa: CASSQVAGYGYNEQFF
CDR3nt: TGTGCCAGCAGCCAAGTCGCGGGGTACGGCTACAATGAGCAGTTCTTC

v_gene: TRBV12-3/TRBV12-4
j_gene: TRBJ2-2
d_gene: NA
abundance: many
CDR3aa: CASSRQDFLNTGELFF
CDR3nt: TGTGCCAGCAGCCGACAGGACTTCTTGAACACCGGGGAGCTGTTTTTT

v_gene: TRBV5-5
j_gene: TRBJ1-5
d_gene: NA
abundance: few
CDR3aa: CASSLKSPSNQPQHF
CDR3nt: TGTGCCAGCAGCTTGAAGTCCCCCTCCAATCAGCCCCAGCATTTT

v_gene: TRBV12-3/TRBV12-4
j_gene: TRBJ2-5
d_gene: NA
abundance: few
CDR3aa: CASTLYGQGTETQYF
CDR3nt: TGTGCCAGCACCTTATATGGTCAGGGGACGGAGACCCAGTACTTC

v_gene: TRBV4-3
j_gene: TRBJ2-3
d_gene: NA
abundance: few
CDR3aa: CASSQAQGPQYF
CDR3nt: TGCGCCAGCAGCCAGGCCCAGGGCCCGCAGTATTTT

v_gene: TRBV12-3/TRBV12-4
j_gene: TRBJ2-7
d_gene: TRBD1
abundance: NA
CDR3aa: CASSEDRGYSYEQYF
CDR3nt: TGTGCCAGCAGTGAAGACAGGGGATACTCCTACGAGCAGTACTTC

v_gene: TRBV19
j_gene: TRBJ2-5
d_gene: TRBD2
abundance: few
CDR3aa: CASSIRLAGKSETQYF
CDR3nt: TGTGCCAGTAGTATAAGACTAGCGGGAAAGTCAGAGACCCAGTACTTC

v_gene: TRBV6-5
j_gene: TRBJ2-3
d_gene: NA
abundance: NA
CDR3aa: CASSYSSQAIQQYF
CDR3nt: TGTGCCAGCAGTTACTCATCGCAGGCAATCCAGCAGTATTTT

v_gene: TRBV7-4
j_gene: TRBJ2-7
d_gene: NA
abundance: NA
CDR3aa: CASSLREEDRTYEQYF
CDR3nt: TGTGCCAGCAGCTTACGTGAGGAAGACAGGACCTACGAGCAGTACTTC

v_gene: TRBV12-3/TRBV12-4
j_gene: TRBJ2-7
d_gene: TRBD1
abundance: many
CDR3aa: CASSSSRQGYEQYF
CDR3nt: TGTGCCAGCAGTTCCTCGAGACAGGGCTACGAGCAGTACTTC

v_gene: TRBV28
j_gene: TRBJ2-1
d_gene: TRBD2
abundance: few
CDR3aa: CAGRGGGIYNEQFF
CDR3nt: TGTGCCGGCCGGGGGGGAGGGATCTACAATGAGCAGTTCTTC

v_gene: TRBV20-1
j_gene: TRBJ1-1
d_gene: TRBD1
abundance: NA
CDR3aa: CSAGLVQGAYTEAFF
CDR3nt: TGCAGTGCTGGACTCGTACAGGGGGCTTATACTGAAGCTTTCTTT

v_gene: TRBV2
j_gene: TRBJ2-3
d_gene: TRBD1
abundance: few
CDR3aa: CASSDIKGTGFTDTQYF
CDR3nt: TGTGCCAGCAGTGATATTAAGGGGACAGGGTTTACAGATACGCAGTATTTT

v_gene: TRBV6-2/TRBV6-3
j_gene: TRBJ1-1
d_gene: NA
abundance: few
CDR3aa: CASIGAPREAFF
CDR3nt: TGTGCCAGCATTGGGGCTCCCCGAGAAGCTTTCTTT

v_gene: TRBV7-2
j_gene: TRBJ2-1
d_gene: TRBD2
abundance: NA
CDR3aa: CASTRGAGLAGNNEQFF
CDR3nt: TGTGCCAGCACCCGGGGGGCCGGACTAGCGGGGAACAATGAGCAGTTCTTC

v_gene: TRBV18
j_gene: TRBJ2-1
d_gene: NA
abundance: few
CDR3aa: CASSLRGAIGNEQFF
CDR3nt: TGTGCCAGCTCGCTCAGGGGGGCCATAGGGAATGAGCAGTTCTTC

v_gene: TRBV20-1
j_gene: TRBJ2-1
d_gene: TRBD2
abundance: many
CDR3aa: CSATKRTSGRSEQFF
CDR3nt: TGCAGTGCAACAAAGAGGACTAGCGGGAGATCTGAGCAGTTCTTC

v_gene: TRBV3-1
j_gene: TRBJ1-1
d_gene: NA
abundance: many
CDR3aa: CASSQDGGTEAFF
CDR3nt: TGTGCCAGCAGCCAAGATGGGGGAACTGAAGCTTTCTTT

v_gene: TRBV10-3
j_gene: TRBJ2-1
d_gene: TRBD1
abundance: NA
CDR3aa: CATGTDNEQFF
CDR3nt: TGTGCCACCGGGACAGACAATGAGCAGTTCTTC